The T cell receptor beta chain under discussion was sequenced for a study of CD8+ T cells in alopecia areata. Once RNA had been extracted, it was reverse transcribed into cDNA to act as the sequencing template. The protocol was immunoSEQ multiplex PCR, while the TCRdb copy is restricted to in-frame clones and leaves out a portion. Of some 170,000 clones listed, less than 80% are singletons. Alopecia areata patients provided lesional scalp punch biopsies and peripheral blood. The specimen was CD8+ T cells sorted from blood, collected at week 0. This clonotype originated in a human donor with alopecia areata.

The CDR3 spells CASSGIEQYF. The CDR3 bases are TGTGCCTCGTCCGGCATCGAGCAGTACTTC. The genes are TRBV30 and TRBJ2-7; D gene unclear. V was trimmed by 7 bases and J by 6 bases, leaving 10 bases between them. The CDR3 has 10 amino acids. Germline-derived CDR1 and CDR2 are GTSNPN and SVGIG (reference sequence).